The clone carrying this T cell receptor (beta chain) occurred many times. This specimen comes from a study of T cells in Graves' hyperthyroidism and ophthalmopathy. Germline V gene data show CDR1 as SGHRS and CDR2 as YFSETQ. This CDR3 is 16 amino acids long. The V gene lost 3 bases and the J gene lost 4 bases, with 16 bases spanning the gap. Amplification yielded TCR beta CDR3 regions, with RNA transcripts as the source. Using the HTBI primer set, a first-round RT-PCR was run on the TCR CDR3. Each CDR3 protein gets one entry after TCRdb re-called the multiplex PCR reads with MiXCR. Of 550,000 to 800,000 distinct CDR3 sequences listed, about a sixth are singletons.

This chain joins TRBV5-1 and TRBJ2-2; perhaps D is TRBD1 or TRBD2 (6 bases each). The sequenced material came from blood. The TCR comes from a man younger than 30 with Graves' hyperthyroidism. CDR3 coding DNA: TGCGCCAGCAGCTCCACGGGGGCCCCGGGCACCGGGGAGCTGTTTTTT. Its protein product is CASSSTGAPGTGELFF. The whole variable domain, remainder taken from reference TRBV5-1 and TRBJ2-2, is KAGVTQTPRYLIKTRGQQVTLSCSPISGHRSVSWYQQTPGQGLQFLFEYFSETQRNKGNFPGRFSGRQFSNSRSEMNVSTLELGDSALYLCASSSTGAPGTGELFFGEGSRLTVL.